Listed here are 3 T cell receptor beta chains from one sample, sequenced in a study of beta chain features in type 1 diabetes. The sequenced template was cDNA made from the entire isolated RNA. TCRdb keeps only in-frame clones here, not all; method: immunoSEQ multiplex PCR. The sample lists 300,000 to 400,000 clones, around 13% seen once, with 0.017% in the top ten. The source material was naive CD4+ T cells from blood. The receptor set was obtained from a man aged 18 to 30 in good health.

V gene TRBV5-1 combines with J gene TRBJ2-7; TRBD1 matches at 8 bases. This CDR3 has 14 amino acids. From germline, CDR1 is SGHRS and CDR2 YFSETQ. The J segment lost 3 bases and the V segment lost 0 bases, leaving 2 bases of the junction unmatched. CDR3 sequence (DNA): TGCGCCAGCAGCTTGGCACAGGGGGGCTACGAGCAGTACTTC. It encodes CASSLAQGGYEQYF.

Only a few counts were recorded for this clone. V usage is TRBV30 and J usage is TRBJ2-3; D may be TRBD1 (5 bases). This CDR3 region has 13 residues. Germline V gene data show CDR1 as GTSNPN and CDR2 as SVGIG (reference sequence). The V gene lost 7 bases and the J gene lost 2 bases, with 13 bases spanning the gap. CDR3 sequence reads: CASQTDYTDTQYF. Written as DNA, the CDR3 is TGTGCCTCTCAGACAGATTACACAGATACGCAGTATTTT.

The CDR3 loop reads CASSPGQRFTEAFF. CDR3 bases: TGTGCCAGCAGCCCGGGACAGAGGTTTACTGAAGCTTTCTTT. The V and J genes are TRBV6-5 and TRBJ1-1; 7 nucleotides match TRBD1. Germline loops: CDR1 MNHEY, CDR2 SVGAGI. There are 14 residues in the CDR3. V was clipped by 6 bases and J by 5 bases; unmatched bases: 9.